Following are 21 T cell receptor beta chains from one sample sequenced in a study of T cell repertoires in cytomegalovirus infection. TCRdb re-analysed the reads in MiXCR, keeping a single row per CDR3 protein. The table lists around 300,000 distinct CDR3 sequences, 8% to 9.5% of them singletons. Sequencing input: PBMCs. The receptors stem from a human donor in good health (CMV status not recorded). Some clones in this sample may be carry-over from other donors' samples.

This clonotype appeared many times. The chain couples TRBV5-4 to TRBJ1-3, with a tentative D call TRBD1 (6 bases). Germline CDR1 SGHNT, CDR2 YYREEE (reference sequence). This CDR3 is 15 amino acids long. V was trimmed by 1 base and J by 2 bases, leaving 10 bases between them. The CDR3 protein is CASSLSGVPGNTIYF. DNA of the CDR3: TGTGCCAGCAGCTTGTCAGGGGTCCCTGGAAACACCATATATTTT.

The CDR3 reads CASRGRGLSYNEQFF. The DNA of the CDR3 is TGTGCCAGCCGGGGGCGGGGGCTCTCCTACAATGAGCAGTTCTTC. V is TRBV6-2 or TRBV6-3 and J is TRBJ2-1; a possible D gene is TRBD2 (7 bases). CDR3 size: 15 residues. CDR1 is MNHEY, CDR2 SVGEGT, per germline. V was shortened by 8 bases and J by 0 bases, with 14 bases between the two germline ends.

This clonotype has ten or more counts. The chain recombines TRBV5-1 with TRBJ1-1; no clear D. This CDR3 spans 16 amino acids. Trimming left V 5 bases short and J 0 bases short, with 17 bases between. Germline loops: CDR1 SGHRS, CDR2 YFSETQ. CDR3 residues: CASRAQTGELNTEAFF. Here the CDR3 DNA reads TGCGCCAGCAGAGCGCAGACGGGCGAATTGAACACTGAAGCTTTCTTT.

This clonotype was seen a few times. J is TRBJ2-5 and V is TRBV6-2 or TRBV6-3; 7 bases map to TRBD2. This CDR3 region has 17 residues. In germline, CDR1 is MNHEY, CDR2 SVGEGT. V lost 5 bases and J lost 1; bases outside the gene matches: 13. CDR3 amino acids: CASSPSLLADLQETQYF. In nucleotides, the CDR3 is TGTGCCAGCAGTCCTAGCCTTCTAGCGGACCTCCAAGAGACCCAGTACTTC.

This clonotype was seen ten or more times. The CDR3, as DNA: TGTGCCAGCAGCTTGAGTTTCAGTTCCTACAATGAGCAGTTCTTC. Translated, it gives CASSLSFSSYNEQFF. The V gene is TRBV7-2, the J gene TRBJ2-1; D is undetermined. The germline gives CDR1 SGHTA, CDR2 FQGNSA. This CDR3 has 15 amino acids. Trimming took off 3 bases at V and 1 base at J, with 10 bases between the two ends. Filled out from reference TRBV7-2 and TRBJ2-1, the complete variable domain reads GAGVSQSPSNKVTEKGKDVELRCDPISGHTALYWYRQSLGQGLEFLIYFQGNSAPDKSGLPSDRFSAERTGGSVSTLTIQRTQQEDSAVYLCASSLSFSSYNEQFFGPGTRLTVL.

This clonotype appeared many times. The chain combines TRBV20-1 with TRBJ1-2; a possible D gene is TRBD1 (5 bases). Germline V lookup: CDR1 DFQATT, CDR2 SNEGSKA (reference sequence). V shed 0 bases and J shed 0 bases, with 11 bases lying between them. CDR3 length equals 15 residues. CDR3 amino acids: CSARDGDSSNYGYTF. CDR3 nucleotide sequence: TGCAGTGCTAGAGATGGGGACTCCTCTAACTATGGCTACACCTTC.

This clonotype was found many times. The rearrangement links TRBV4-1 to TRBJ1-5; D ambiguous. Between the trimmed V and J ends, which lost 2 bases and 1 base, there was a span of 12 bases. Germline assignment: CDR1 MGHRA and CDR2 YSYEKL. CDR3 size: 16 residues. CDR3 region: CASSQYLAGSNQPQHF. In nucleotides, the CDR3 is TGCGCCAGCAGCCAATATTTGGCTGGGAGCAATCAGCCCCAGCATTTT.

The rearrangement uses TRBV3-1 and TRBJ1-3; 9 positions agree with TRBD1. Germline V gene data show CDR1 as LGHDT and CDR2 as YNNKEL (reference sequence). This CDR3 spans 16 amino acids. V was pared by 1 base and J by 5 bases, with 6 bases of the junction left unmatched. CDR3 sequence reads: CASSQGSGQGRNTIYF. In DNA, the CDR3 is TGTGCCAGCAGCCAAGGGTCGGGACAGGGTAGAAACACCATATATTTT.

This clonotype was recorded at least ten times. The chain is built from TRBV6-6 and TRBJ2-1, with D unresolved. Germline V gene lookup returns CDR1 MNHNY and CDR2 SVGAGI (reference sequence). The CDR3 is 16 residues long. V lost 0 bases to trimming and J lost 0 bases, with 9 bases between them. CDR3 DNA sequence: TGTGCCAGCAGTTACTCCGCAAGAAGCTCCTACAATGAGCAGTTCTTC. Amino acid sequence: CASSYSARSSYNEQFF.

The CDR3 sequence is CASSLRTSGRGNEQFF. CDR3 DNA: TGTGCCAGCAGCCTCCGGACTAGCGGGAGAGGGAATGAGCAGTTCTTC. V and J are TRBV7-2 and TRBJ2-1; TRBD2 matches at 13 bases. The CDR3 loop spans 16 amino acids. CDR1 and CDR2 from the germline V gene are SGHTA and FQGNSA. Losses at the gene ends were 5 bases for V and 7 bases for J; bases not matched to a gene: 8.

The chain links TRBV19 to TRBJ1-1, with a possible D match to TRBD1 (5 bases). Germline CDR1 and CDR2: LNHDA and SQIVND (reference sequence). V was pared by 7 bases and J by 4 bases, with 13 bases between. CDR3 length: 13 residues. The CDR3 spells CASTLGVGTEAFF. The CDR3 DNA reads TGTGCCAGTACCCTGGGGGTCGGCACTGAAGCTTTCTTT.

A word on this clonotype: Sequence at one end of the junction differs from germline and may be a read error. The gene calls are TRBV5-1 and TRBJ2-3, with D perhaps TRBD1 or TRBD2 (5 bases each). Germline assignment: CDR1 SGHRS and CDR2 YFSETQ. The CDR3 sequence is 9 residues long. The CDR3 sequence is CASCVGENF. The CDR3 DNA reads as TGCGCCAGCTGCGTGGGGGAGAATTTT.

The chain carries TRBV30 and TRBJ2-1; D remains unclear. The CDR3 sequence is 11 residues long. The germline V and J ends were trimmed by 2 bases and 9 bases, with 8 bases remaining between them. Germline CDR1 reads GTSNPN; CDR2 reads SVGIG (reference sequence). This chain's CDR3 is CAWSPSVEQFF. The CDR3, as DNA: TGTGCCTGGAGTCCGTCGGTTGAGCAGTTCTTC.

The chain links TRBV5-4 to TRBJ2-7, with a weak D call TRBD2 (5 bases). V shed 2 bases and J shed 5 bases, with 11 bases lying between them. Germline CDR1 reads SGHNT; CDR2 reads YYREEE (reference sequence). This CDR3 has 13 amino acids. The CDR3, as DNA: TGTGCCAGCAGCTTCACGGGAAATGACGAGCAGTACTTC. Amino acid sequence: CASSFTGNDEQYF.

The table lists this clonotype with a few counts. The germline gene is not matched at one end of the junction; a read error may be the cause. The chain joins TRBV10-3 to TRBJ1-5; TRBD1 agrees at 10 bases. CDR3 length: 14 residues. The germline V gene encodes CDR1 ENHRY and CDR2 SYGVKD. CDR3 DNA: TGTGCCATTTCCGGGACAGGGGATTTTCAGGCCCAGCATTTT. The encoded protein is CAISGTGDFQAQHF.

This clonotype was seen a few times. The chain carries TRBV20-1 and TRBJ2-1; 11 bases agree with TRBD2. CDR1 and CDR2 (germline): DFQATT, SNEGSKA (reference sequence). The CDR3 loop spans 16 amino acids. J was trimmed by 1 base and V by 1 base; bases with no gene match: 3. The CDR3 DNA reads as TGCAGTGCTAGAGTTACTAGCGGGAGTTCCTACAATGAGCAGTTCTTC. This gives the protein CSARVTSGSSYNEQFF.

The chain combines TRBV11-2 with TRBJ2-1; 14 bases line up with TRBD2. Looked up from germline, CDR1 is SGHAT and CDR2 is FQNNGV. V shed 2 bases, J shed 7 bases, and the junction held 10 bases outside the gene matches. The CDR3 has 18 residues. In DNA form, the CDR3 reads TGTGCCAGCAGCTTAATTGGGACTAGCGGGAGAAGAGAGAATGAGCAGTTCTTC. Protein sequence: CASSLIGTSGRRENEQFF.

This clonotype was seen more than once but under ten times. The chain combines TRBV6-1 with TRBJ2-6, with D unresolved. CDR3 length equals 14 residues. V lost 6 bases, J lost 0 bases, and 6 bases lay in between. CDR1 and CDR2 (germline): MNHNS, SASEGT. CDR3 coding DNA: TGTGCCAGCAGCAGAACCTCTGGGGCCAACGTCCTGACTTTC. Encoded protein: CASSRTSGANVLTF.

This clonotype appeared many times. This chain uses TRBV7-2 with TRBJ2-7, with D maybe TRBD2 (6 bases). V lost 5 bases, J lost 5 bases, and 28 bases lay in between. CDR1 is SGHTA, CDR2 FQGNSA, per germline. This CDR3 is 18 amino acids long. The CDR3 here is CASSPTRDVGGWSDEQYF. CDR3 in DNA: TGTGCCAGCAGCCCAACCCGGGACGTTGGAGGGTGGAGTGACGAGCAGTACTTC.

This clonotype turned up a few times. This CDR3 is CASSLTSTGARAFF. As DNA, the CDR3 is TGTGCCAGCAGCTTAACTTCGACAGGGGCAAGAGCTTTCTTT. The chain combines TRBV7-4 with TRBJ1-1, with 8 bases matching TRBD1. CDR1 is SGHVT, CDR2 SQSDAQ, per germline. The J segment lost 10 bases and the V segment lost 2 bases, leaving 9 bases of the junction unmatched. The CDR3 runs 14 residues.

This clonotype has more than one count but fewer than ten. This chain's CDR3 is CASSAPGTSTDTQYF. The CDR3 region has the DNA TGTGCCAGCAGCGCCCCCGGGACTAGCACAGATACGCAGTATTTT. This rearrangement joins TRBV9 to TRBJ2-3; maybe TRBD2 (6 bases). This CDR3 is 15 amino acids long. Per germline, CDR1 SGDLS and CDR2 YYNGEE. Trimming pared 3 bases from V and 0 bases from J, leaving 11 bases between.